Described below is a single TCR beta chain sequence and its context. This receptor's antigen is unknown. No quality values exist for individual bases; no much larger clone is one base distant. The data were taken from a study of T cell responses to AZD1222 COVID-19 vaccine (dated by TCRdb to the early 2020s). For context, the study as a whole: Because spike-specific TCR depth and breadth did not differ between the two schedules, AZD1222 recipients who got a second dose at roughly 4 weeks were pooled with those who got a second dose at roughly 12 weeks. Enrollment into the trials was organized by age into subgroups of 18-55, 56-69 and 70-plus years, and those subgroups contained about 160, 30 and 59 TCR-sequenced participants, respectively. A total of more than 230 trial participants underwent TCR sequencing, of whom roughly 210 received two doses of AZD1222 and around 26 received two doses of the MenACWY control vaccine.

The paper as a whole reports these results and caveats: Participants were mostly white British, with more females than males. The authors suggested clonal diversity may have been underestimated. After two AZD1222 doses, spike-specific TCR breadth and depth were significantly higher than at day 0 and than in MenACWY recipients. Because no samples from the day 14 peak response were available, repertoires could be characterized only after the peak T cell response. The vaccine-associated CD4 TCRs covered the entire spike protein, and the dominant responses fell in regions 160-218 and 743-854. Conclusions about previously exposed vaccinees are limited because only 5 or 6 AZD1222 recipients were SARS-CoV-2 seropositive at baseline. Epitopes outside the regions mutated in the B.1.351 and B.1.1.7 variants were reportedly recognized by nearly half of the unique spike-specific TCRs. In the small 56-69-year group, the increase in depth fell short of significance, most likely because of low power.

The meaning of the sample's time point label: baseline before first vaccination. Vaccinee samples were obtained from the UK trials COV001 and COV002, which included a single-blind randomized controlled phase 2/3 trial of AZD1222 (ChAdOx1 nCoV-19) in healthy adults. Trial participant PBMC samples were collected at day 0 and day 28 after the second dose for TCRbeta chain sequencing. The CDR3 regions of human TCRbeta chains were subjected to immunosequencing. As for the original processing: Repertoire TCRs were matched against a reference library of SARS-CoV-2-specific TCRs generated with the MIRA antigen-specificity platform. Breadth meant the fraction of unique TCRs that were SARS-CoV-2-associated, whereas depth meant the fraction of total T cells that were SARS-CoV-2-associated. Using the MIRA data, every spike-specific TCR was mapped to the spike region that the TCR reacted to and assigned to either a CD4 or a CD8 class. Log10-transformed breadth and depth values were compared by one-way ANOVA with Sidak's multiple comparisons tests. TCRdb holds this immuneACCESS table with in-frame rearrangements only. Some clones are missing; in checked studies, unresolved V genes explain under half, and the rest has no known cause. The DNA was the basis for D and trimming; V, J and clone size are from that table. The sample has about 110,000 clones on record, roughly 87% of them singletons. The ten largest make up 3.5% to 4.5% of the sample.

According to the germline V gene, CDR1 reads KGHDR and CDR2 reads SFDVKD. From cysteine to phenylalanine, the CDR3 is 15 amino acids long. The read is trimmed to its CDR3 DNA, 45 bases read in frame from base 1. Trimming accounts for 3 bases at V and 4 bases at J, while the number of junction bases matched to no gene is 2. The material was peripheral blood, obtained on day 0 of AZD1222 vaccination. This receptor chain uses TRBV24-1 and TRBJ1-5; 10 nucleotides in the junction match TRBD1. This receptor was taken from an adult in good health. Here is the DNA: TGTGCCACCAGTGATCGGACAGGGGGGAATCAGCCCCAGCATTTT. Its coded protein is CATSDRTGGNQPQHF.